The rows below give T cell receptor beta chains drawn from one sample of a study of human T cells and chemical hapten exposure. MiXCR, run by TCRdb on the RACE reads, gives a single entry per CDR3 protein. The data contain 150,000 to 200,000 distinct CDR3 sequences, around 13% of them singletons. Source: whole blood, taken in connection with sensitization to the hapten diphenylcyclopropenone (DPC). The source is a woman younger than 45 with alopecia areata. Some clones in this sample may be carry-over from other donors' samples. CDR3s include the opening cysteine and the closing phenylalanine or tryptophan. A D gene is named only where the DNA matches it firmly. The size of a clone is reported for some rows only, either as once, few or many, or as a class for expanded clones.

cdr3_aa cdr3_nt j_call clone_size v_call d_call
CASRDPSGSLYF TGTGCCAGCAGGGATCCTAGCGGGAGTCTGTACTTC TRBJ2-7 . TRBV6-6 TRBD2
CASSFFETQYF TGTGCCAGCAGCTTTTTTGAGACCCAGTACTTC TRBJ2-5 few TRBV7-2 .
CASSLGHCCEYEQYF TGTGCCAGCAGTTTAGGACATTGTTGTGAATACGAGCAGTACTTC TRBJ2-7 . TRBV12-3/TRBV12-4 .
CASSFSLDRYSYEQYF TGTGCCAGCAGTTTCTCCTTGGACCGTTACTCCTACGAGCAGTACTTC TRBJ2-7 few TRBV28 .
CASSLDGYTF TGTGCCAGCAGTTTGGATGGCTACACCTTC TRBJ1-2 . TRBV28 .
CASIAVQRVFYNEQFF TGTGCCAGCATCGCAGTTCAGCGGGTCTTCTACAATGAGCAGTTCTTC TRBJ2-1 . TRBV6-6 .
CASSPTSSTDTQYF TGTGCCAGCAGCCCCACATCTAGCACAGATACGCAGTATTTT TRBJ2-3 many TRBV9 .
CASSLGGTSGVDTQYF TGTGCCAGCAGCTTAGGGGGGACTAGCGGGGTAGATACGCAGTATTTT TRBJ2-3 few TRBV7-8 TRBD2
CASAGSPTDTQYF TGTGCCAGCGCTGGTTCCCCCACAGATACGCAGTATTTT TRBJ2-3 . TRBV6-5 .
CASSLQGADTEAFF TGTGCCAGCAGTTTACAGGGGGCGGACACTGAAGCTTTCTTT TRBJ1-1 many TRBV27 TRBD1
CASSGGSGNEKLFF TGTGCCAGCAGCGGGGGATCGGGGAATGAAAAACTGTTTTTT TRBJ1-4 many TRBV9 .
CAISVTSGELNTGELFF TGTGCCATCAGTGTTACTAGCGGGGAATTGAACACCGGGGAGCTGTTTTTT TRBJ2-2 . TRBV10-3 TRBD2
CASRNNPSGREFF TGTGCCAGCAGAAACAACCCTAGCGGGAGAGAGTTCTTC TRBJ2-1 few TRBV2 TRBD2
CASSSTAFNSPLHF TGTGCCAGCAGCTCCACAGCCTTTAATTCACCCCTCCACTTT TRBJ1-6 many TRBV7-6 .
CASSPTGNTGELFF TGTGCCAGCAGTCCCACAGGGAACACCGGGGAGCTGTTTTTT TRBJ2-2 . TRBV28 .
CASSRDANEKLFF TGTGCCAGCAGCCGGGATGCTAATGAAAAACTGTTTTTT TRBJ1-4 . TRBV28 .
CASAGGLRDPGTDTQYF TGTGCCAGCGCCGGCGGGTTACGGGACCCTGGCACAGATACGCAGTATTTT TRBJ2-3 few TRBV2 .
CASSPLQGGGEQFF TGTGCCAGCTCACCATTACAGGGCGGAGGTGAGCAGTTCTTC TRBJ2-1 . TRBV18 .
CASRLARDDEQFF TGTGCCAGCCGGCTCGCGCGGGACGATGAGCAGTTCTTC TRBJ2-1 few TRBV11-3 .
CSAPRQLMNTEAFF TGCAGTGCTCCTCGACAGTTAATGAACACTGAAGCTTTCTTT TRBJ1-1 many TRBV20-1 .
CSARDQGGTYNEQFF TGCAGTGCTAGAGATCAGGGGGGCACCTACAATGAGCAGTTCTTC TRBJ2-1 few TRBV20-1 .
CASSFGQWNSPLHF TGTGCCAGCAGCTTCGGACAGTGGAATTCACCCCTCCACTTT TRBJ1-6 few TRBV7-9 .
CASSPREDTEAFF TGTGCCAGCTCACCAAGGGAGGACACTGAAGCTTTCTTT TRBJ1-1 few TRBV18 .
CASSWGTGYGDSPLHF TGTGCCAGCAGTTGGGGGACAGGGTATGGGGATTCACCCCTCCACTTT TRBJ1-6 few TRBV28 TRBD1
CASSLESGQNTGELFF TGCGCCAGCAGCTTGGAGTCTGGACAGAACACCGGGGAGCTGTTTTTT TRBJ2-2 . TRBV5-1 .
CASSLSEEKLFF TGTGCCAGCTCACTCTCGGAGGAAAAACTGTTTTTT TRBJ1-4 . TRBV18 .
CASSFGHDQPQHF TGTGCCAGCAGTTTTGGCCACGATCAGCCCCAGCATTTT TRBJ1-5 . TRBV12-3/TRBV12-4 .
CASSLDEGPPFPAFF TGCGCCAGCAGCTTGGATGAGGGGCCGCCGTTTCCGGCTTTCTTT TRBJ1-1 . TRBV5-1 .
CASGFGSNQPQHF TGTGCTAGTGGTTTTGGTAGCAATCAGCCCCAGCATTTT TRBJ1-5 . TRBV12-5 .
CASSKAQARREDKGNIEAFF TGTGCCAGCAGCAAAGCGCAGGCACGAAGGGAAGATAAAGGGAACATTGAAGCTTTCTTT TRBJ1-1 . TRBV21-1 .
CASSYYANSQGNSPLHF TGTGCCAGCAGTTACTATGCCAATAGCCAGGGGAATTCACCCCTCCACTTT TRBJ1-6 many TRBV6-5 .
CSANPGITEAFF TGCAGTGCCAACCCAGGAATCACTGAAGCTTTCTTT TRBJ1-1 . TRBV20-1 .
CSVEDAPGFTGELFF TGCAGCGTTGAAGACGCCCCCGGATTCACCGGGGAGCTGTTTTTT TRBJ2-2 . TRBV29-1 .
CSANLMGQPYSNQPQHF TGCAGTGCCAATTTGATGGGACAGCCATATAGCAATCAGCCCCAGCATTTT TRBJ1-5 many TRBV20-1 TRBD1
CASTRLAGDGDEQFF TGTGCCAGCACTCGACTAGCGGGAGATGGCGATGAGCAGTTCTTC TRBJ2-1 . TRBV6-2/TRBV6-3 TRBD2